What follows is one TCR beta chain and its context. Its antigen is still unknown. The sample is drawn from a study of cytomegalovirus exposure and HLA in healthy donors. Study-wide results and caveats: Relative to equally common others, HLA-associated TCR beta chains showed greater clonal expansion in a later analysis.

The ends were cut back, 7 bases at V and 0 bases at J, with 13 bases in the middle. This CDR3 contains 15 residues. Germline loops: CDR1 SGHTA, CDR2 FQGNSA. Vbeta (60) and Jbeta (13) primers were used in the PCR. Only in-frame clones appear in the TCRdb table, and some are missing; sequencing was by immunoSEQ multiplex PCR. The sample contains some 54,000 clones, 80% of which appear only once. The rearrangement links TRBV7-2 to TRBJ2-1; D not resolved. The source of this sequence is a male donor in good health and CMV-seronegative. The material sequenced was PBMCs. CDR3 amino acids: CASTLSDNSYNEQFF. The CDR3 bases are TGTGCCAGCACCCTATCAGACAACTCCTACAATGAGCAGTTCTTC.